What follows are 22 T cell receptor beta chains derived from one specimen sequenced in a study of technical replicates of blood from a handful of donors. Here immunoSEQ multiplex PCR was the method, and the copy in TCRdb shows in-frame clones only, minus some. The sample includes about 69,000 clones, 88% seen only once; the top ten take about 4.5%. The sequenced sample consisted of PBMCs. Receptor source: a human donor in good health. Some clones in this sample may be carry-over from other donors' samples.

The rearrangement links TRBV5-1 to TRBJ1-2, with 8 positions matching TRBD1. The CDR3 length is 15 residues. CDR1 and CDR2 (germline): SGHRS, YFSETQ. J gave up 2 bases and V 5 bases, and 8 bases lay outside the gene matches. For the CDR3, the DNA is TGCGCCAGCAGAGTAAGACAGGGGTGGAACTATGGCTACACCTTC. Translating gives CASRVRQGWNYGYTF.

The V and J genes are TRBV4-3 and TRBJ2-3, with D unresolved. The ends were cut back, 1 base at V and 4 bases at J, with 15 bases in the middle. The CDR3 totals 16 residues. The V gene's germline CDR1 is LGHNA and CDR2 YSLEER. DNA of the CDR3: TGCGCCAGCAGCCAAGCCGAGGCCTTGGTTCCAGATACGCAGTATTTT. Its protein product is CASSQAEALVPDTQYF.

The chain uses TRBV7-2 and TRBJ2-7; weak D call: TRBD2 (6 bases). Germline values: CDR1 SGHTA, CDR2 FQGNSA. Trimming left V 5 bases short and J 6 bases short, with 17 bases between. The CDR3 loop spans 14 amino acids. The CDR3 loop reads CASSTRGVPSEQYF. The CDR3, as DNA: TGTGCCAGCAGCACCCGCGGGGTGCCGAGCGAGCAGTACTTC.

The rearrangement uses TRBV4-2 and TRBJ1-6; maybe TRBD1 (5 bases). The germline V and J ends were trimmed by 4 bases and 10 bases, with 14 bases remaining between them. The germline V gene encodes CDR1 LGHNA and CDR2 YNFKEQ. The CDR3 runs 14 residues. The CDR3 DNA is TGTGCCAGCAGCCCGTCCGGTAAGGGGTCACCCCTCCACTTT. As protein: CASSPSGKGSPLHF.

Here the CDR3 DNA reads TGCGCCAGCAGCCAACAGGGTGGAAAGGACGGCTACACCTTC. It codes for CASSQQGGKDGYTF. J is TRBJ1-2 and V is TRBV5-1; D perhaps matches TRBD1 (6 bases). Germline V lookup: CDR1 SGHRS, CDR2 YFSETQ. This CDR3 comprises 14 residues. The V and J ends lost 4 bases and 8 bases respectively, with 18 bases between them.

This sequence joins TRBV4-1 and TRBJ1-2, with D maybe TRBD1 (5 bases). The CDR3 totals 15 residues. V dropped 0 bases and J dropped 2 bases, with 10 bases sitting between them. Per the germline V gene, CDR1 is MGHRA and CDR2 is YSYEKL. The CDR3 region is CASSQDRYRNYGYTF. The CDR3 nucleotides read TGCGCCAGCAGCCAAGATCGTTACAGGAACTATGGCTACACCTTC.

CDR3 DNA sequence: TGTGCCAGTAGTATAATGGGAGGGACTGAAGCTTTCTTT. Amino acids: CASSIMGGTEAFF. The chain has TRBV19 and TRBJ1-1; D is undetermined. Germline V gives CDR1 LNHDA, CDR2 SQIVND (reference sequence). There are 13 residues in the CDR3. The V end was cut by 2 bases, the J end by 5 bases, with 9 bases between.

The chain links TRBV5-8 to TRBJ1-2, with D unresolved. This CDR3 has 16 residues. V was clipped by 3 bases and J by 0 bases, with 15 bases between them. The germline CDR1 and CDR2 sequences are SGHTS and YDEGEE. CDR3 sequence (DNA): TGTGCCAGCAGCTCGGGCGGGGAATACTCTAACTATGGCTACACCTTC. Protein product: CASSSGGEYSNYGYTF.

In its sample, this clone was seen once. J is TRBJ1-1 and V is TRBV5-4, with a tentative D call TRBD1 (5 bases). Trimming cost V 1 base and J 2 bases, with 12 bases left between them. Germline V lookup: CDR1 SGHNT, CDR2 YYREEE (reference sequence). CDR3 length: 15 residues. In nucleotides, the CDR3 is TGTGCCAGCAGCTTGATCAGACAGACCAACACTGAAGCTTTCTTT. Translation: CASSLIRQTNTEAFF.

The genes are TRBV7-3 and TRBJ1-1; D is ambiguous. In germline, CDR1 is SGHTA, CDR2 FQGTGA. The CDR3 is 13 amino acids. Trimming pared 1 base from V and 5 bases from J, leaving 8 bases between. CDR3 DNA sequence: TGTGCCAGCAGCTTAATAGTGACAACTGAAGCTTTCTTT. Protein product: CASSLIVTTEAFF.

The V and J genes are TRBV13 and TRBJ2-7; unclear D gene. The germline V and J ends were trimmed by 4 bases and 7 bases, with 11 bases remaining between them. CDR3 length equals 12 residues. From germline, CDR1 is PRHDT and CDR2 FYEKMQ (reference sequence). The CDR3 protein is CASSSSTREQYF. Here the CDR3 DNA reads TGTGCCAGCAGCTCTTCGACGCGGGAGCAGTACTTC.

The V call is TRBV7-2, the J call TRBJ1-1, with D uncertain. This CDR3 region has 13 residues. Trimming removed 4 bases at V and 0 bases at J, with 6 bases between. Germline CDR1 and CDR2: SGHTA and FQGNSA. The CDR3 loop reads CASSSQMNTEAFF. The CDR3 DNA is TGTGCCAGCAGCTCCCAGATGAACACTGAAGCTTTCTTT.

The chain is built from TRBV18 and TRBJ2-2; TRBD1 matches at 9 bases. V was pared by 1 base and J by 5 bases, with 11 bases of the junction left unmatched. This CDR3 has 18 residues. Germline V gene data show CDR1 as KGHSH and CDR2 as LQKENI. CDR3 sequence reads: CASSPQPSGQGETGELFF. CDR3 in DNA: TGTGCCAGCTCACCACAACCGTCGGGACAGGGTGAGACCGGGGAGCTGTTTTTT.

The V call is TRBV6-4, the J call TRBJ2-3, with 13 bases aligning to TRBD2. V shed 2 bases and J 3 bases; nucleotides not matched to a gene: 11. This CDR3 is built from 19 residues. CDR1 and CDR2 from the germline V gene are MRHNA and SNTAGT. CDR3 in amino acids: CASSDPRTSGGAFTDTQYF. The CDR3 bases are TGTGCCAGCAGTGACCCAAGAACTAGCGGGGGGGCATTTACAGATACGCAGTATTTT.

The chain carries TRBV20-1 and TRBJ2-7; D perhaps matches TRBD1 (6 bases). The CDR3 has 11 residues. V gave up 6 bases and J gave up 13 bases, with 19 bases separating them. The germline V gene has CDR1 DFQATT and CDR2 SNEGSKA (reference sequence). The CDR3 region has the DNA TGCAGTGCCAGTTCAGGGGCCGGGGATTACTTC. Its translation: CSASSGAGDYF.

J is TRBJ1-1 and V is TRBV14; 10 bases align to TRBD1. J was trimmed by 2 bases and V by 3 bases; bases with no gene match: 3. The CDR3 contains 15 residues. In germline, CDR1 is SGHDN, CDR2 FVKESK. CDR3 sequence: CASSHWDRGNTEAFF. The CDR3 bases are TGTGCCAGCAGCCATTGGGACAGGGGTAACACTGAAGCTTTCTTT.

This chain uses TRBV20-1 with TRBJ1-2, with D hard to call. The CDR3 is 9 residues long. Germline CDR1 reads DFQATT; CDR2 reads SNEGSKA (reference sequence). V was shortened by 8 bases and J by 7 bases, with 8 bases between the two germline ends. In DNA, the CDR3 is TGCAGTACCTCGCGTGGCTACACCTTC. This translates into CSTSRGYTF.

The J gene is TRBJ2-5, the V gene TRBV7-2; 12 bases fit TRBD2. J gave up 5 bases and V 1 base, and 8 bases lay outside the gene matches. CDR1 SGHTA and CDR2 FQGNSA come from the germline V gene. The length of the CDR3 is 17 residues. The chain's CDR3 is CASSLEPSGGALETQYF. The CDR3 nucleotides read TGTGCCAGCAGCTTAGAGCCTAGCGGGGGGGCCTTGGAGACCCAGTACTTC.

J is TRBJ2-3 and V is TRBV7-7, with 9 bases that match TRBD2. Per the germline V gene, CDR1 is SSHAT and CDR2 is FNYEAQ (reference sequence). The junction had 5 bases not matched to a gene; V was cut back by 1 base and J by 6 bases. CDR3 length equals 15 residues. This CDR3 is CASSLGRAGGDTQYF. The CDR3 DNA follows: TGTGCCAGCAGCTTAGGTCGGGCGGGAGGGGATACGCAGTATTTT.

This chain connects TRBV9 to TRBJ1-1; TRBD1 matches 9 bases. The CDR3 is 17 residues long. V gave up 1 base and J gave up 6 bases; unmatched junction bases: 13. Germline V gene data show CDR1 as SGDLS and CDR2 as YYNGEE. The CDR3 nucleotides read TGTGCCAGCAGCGTAATAGACAGGGGGAAATTGTATTCTGAAGCTTTCTTT. It yields the protein CASSVIDRGKLYSEAFF.

The chain uses TRBV19 and TRBJ1-2; D unclear. CDR3 length: 12 amino acids. Germline V gene data show CDR1 as LNHDA and CDR2 as SQIVND (reference sequence). V lost 5 bases and J 7 bases, leaving 11 bases between the germline ends. CDR3 in amino acids: CASSLQSGGYTF. CDR3 in DNA: TGTGCCAGTAGTCTACAGAGCGGTGGCTACACCTTC.

The rearrangement uses TRBV5-6 and TRBJ2-5; weak D call: TRBD1 (6 bases). Germline CDR1 SGHDT, CDR2 YYEEEE. This CDR3 contains 12 residues. The V and J ends lost 3 bases and 5 bases respectively, with 8 bases between them. The CDR3 spells CASSSTGETQYF. CDR3 coding DNA: TGTGCCAGCAGCTCAACAGGGGAGACCCAGTACTTC. Based on the CDR3 plus reference TRBV5-6 and TRBJ2-5, the full variable domain is DAGVTQSPTHLIKTRGQQVTLRCSPKSGHDTVSWYQQALGQGPQFIFQYYEEEERQRGNFPDRFSGHQFPNYSSELNVNALLLGDSALYLCASSSTGETQYFGPGTRLLVL.